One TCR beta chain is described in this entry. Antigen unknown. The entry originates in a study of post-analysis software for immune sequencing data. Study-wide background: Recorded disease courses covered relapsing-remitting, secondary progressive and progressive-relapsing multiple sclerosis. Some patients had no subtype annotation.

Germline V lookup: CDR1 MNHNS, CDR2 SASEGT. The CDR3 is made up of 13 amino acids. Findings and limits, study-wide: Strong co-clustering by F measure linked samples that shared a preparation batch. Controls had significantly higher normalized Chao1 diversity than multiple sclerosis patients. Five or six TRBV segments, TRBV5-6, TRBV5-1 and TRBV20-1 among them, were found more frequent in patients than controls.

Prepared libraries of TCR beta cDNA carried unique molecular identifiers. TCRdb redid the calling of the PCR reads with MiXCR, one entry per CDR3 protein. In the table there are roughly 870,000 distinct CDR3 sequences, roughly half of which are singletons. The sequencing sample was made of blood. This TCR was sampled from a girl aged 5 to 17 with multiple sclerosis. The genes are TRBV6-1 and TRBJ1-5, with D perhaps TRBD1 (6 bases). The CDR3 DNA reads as TGTTCCGGGGGGGCGGGAAGCAATCAGCCCCAGCATTTT. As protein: CSGGAGSNQPQHF.